One and the same sample provided the 3 T cell receptor beta chains below, sequenced in a study of shared clonotypes between healthy human individuals. The repertoire was sequenced with immunoSEQ multiplex PCR; TCRdb's copy has only in-frame clones and lacks some. This repertoire shows approximately 940,000 clones, 76% found once; its top ten account for about 1.5%. The specimen sequenced was memory CD4+ T cells sorted from blood. Subset meaning: CD45RA-negative fraction. The receptor source for this set is a man aged 18 to 29 in good health.

This chain joins TRBV7-9 and TRBJ2-3; weak D call: TRBD1 (5 bases). The germline V gene has CDR1 SEHNR and CDR2 FQNEAQ (reference sequence). V was trimmed by 5 bases and J by 0 bases, leaving 12 bases between them. CDR3 length equals 15 residues. Here the CDR3 DNA reads TGTGCCAGCAGCGAAGACAGCCCTAGCACAGATACGCAGTATTTT. Its translation is CASSEDSPSTDTQYF.

This clone was seen only once. This rearrangement joins TRBV5-1 to TRBJ1-5, with 8 nucleotides matching TRBD1. The CDR3 is 18 amino acids. The V gene end was trimmed by 2 bases and the J gene end by 9 bases; junction bases not matched to a gene: 19. Germline CDR1 is SGHRS and CDR2 is YFSETQ. The CDR3 nucleotides are TGCGCCAGCAGCTTCCCCCCTGACAGGGGATACCCTCCTTCGCCCCAGCATTTT. It specifies CASSFPPDRGYPPSPQHF.

This chain connects TRBV7-6 to TRBJ2-7, with 11 bases aligning to TRBD1. The CDR3 sequence is 17 residues long. The V segment lost 2 bases and the J segment 6 bases; nucleotides outside the gene matches: 12. Germline V gene sequence: CDR1 SGHVS, CDR2 FNYEAQ. The CDR3, as DNA: TGTGCCAGCAGCTTACAACCTGGACAGGGGGCGGTAGGCGAGCAGTACTTC. It codes for CASSLQPGQGAVGEQYF.